This TCR beta chain appears in the sequencing data of a study of blood T cells in healthy people across ages. Study summary: T cells yielded about one barcoded beta molecule per two cells through template switching. General observations from the study: A strong correlation between TCR beta diversity and naive T cell percentage was seen.

Next came a second PCR, run for about 6 to 11 cycles, which used a sample-barcoded 5' primer along with a J-beta primer mix. Samples each returned at least 3 million CDR3-containing paired-end reads. TCRdb re-called the 5' RACE reads through MiXCR, storing one row per CDR3 protein. Of 1.4 million or so distinct CDR3 sequences detected, roughly 43% appear once; the ten largest clones hold about 4%. Trimming left V 0 bases short and J 0 bases short, with 7 bases between. This CDR3 region has 15 residues. Germline V gene data show CDR1 as LGHNA and CDR2 as YSLEER. Notes on this clonotype: As yet, its antigen is unknown.

The TCR was taken from a woman in her late teens or twenties in good health. The sample consisted of blood. This chain joins TRBV4-3 and TRBJ2-3, with D hard to call. The DNA for the CDR3 is TGCGCCAGCAGCCAAGATATAGCCAGCACAGATACGCAGTATTTT. Protein product: CASSQDIASTDTQYF.